This paragraph covers one T cell receptor beta chain sequence. This specimen comes from a study of blood T cell repertoires in COVID-19. The V gene lost 3 bases and the J gene lost 7 bases, with 19 bases spanning the gap. From germline, CDR1 is KGHSH and CDR2 LQKENI. The CDR3 runs 15 residues. Participants spanned ages about 18 to 100 years and resided in about 25 US areas. Produced via immunoSEQ multiplex PCR; TCRdb's table is partial and in-frame only. This table has hundreds of thousands of clones, roughly 86% appearing once. The receptor's source is a woman between 45 and 60 years old who had recovered from COVID-19. The rearrangement uses TRBV18 and TRBJ2-7; possible D gene TRBD2, 5 bases. Sequenced sample: PBMCs or T cells enriched from blood (not recorded which). The CDR3 protein is CASSPLDPGLGEQYF. The CDR3 coding sequence is TGTGCCAGCTCACCTTTAGACCCGGGGTTAGGAGAGCAGTACTTC.